The rows below give T cell receptor beta chains drawn from one sample of a study of cytomegalovirus exposure and HLA in healthy donors. The assay was immunoSEQ multiplex PCR, and TCRdb's table has in-frame clones only and misses some. The data contain approximately 150,000 clones, around 75% of them singletons. Sequences were obtained from PBMCs. The source is a human donor in good health. Both conserved end residues are trimmed from each CDR3. The order of the fields is D gene, V gene, clone size, CDR3 protein. A D gene is named only where the DNA matches it firmly. Some rows have no size entry. The others give once, few or many, or a class for an expanded clone.

>.|TRBV7-2|.
ASSTPGLGTEAF
>TRBD2|TRBV2|.
ASSDSGTTYEQY
>.|TRBV7-9|.
ASSPSENTEAF
>.|TRBV30|.
AWSVTSEQF
>TRBD1|TRBV5-6|.
ASSYGTGRGGYGYT
>.|TRBV25-1|.
ARLQGEPYEQY
>TRBD2|TRBV4-3|.
ASSQDTSGGTDTQY
>.|TRBV6-1|.
ASSDMGAPSETEAF
>TRBD2|TRBV11-2|few
ASSENRLAGGETQY
>.|TRBV5-6|.
ASSQSNRDGNQPQH
>TRBD1|TRBV6-5|.
ASSRLTGDYEQY
>.|TRBV20-1|.
SAALIYEQY
>TRBD1|TRBV2|.
ASSVGGTGGHEQF
>.|TRBV2|.
ASTNSAYEQY
>.|TRBV5-4|.
ASRKGGFGVEETQY
>.|TRBV6-6|.
ASHMRVGTEAF
>.|TRBV5-4|.
ASSQGGRGNTDTQY
>.|TRBV6-1|.
ASSEEPRQT
>.|TRBV5-5|.
ASSSPGTLNEKLF
>.|TRBV4-2|.
ASSRGLSGTGELF
>.|TRBV7-8|.
ASSLGWSANTGELF
>TRBD1|TRBV10-3|few
AIKTGDPYNEQF
>TRBD1|TRBV6-6|.
ASSPDRGSHEQY
>TRBD1|TRBV6-1|.
ATIPTGRYEQF
>TRBD2|TRBV5-4|.
ASSFGTSGQETQY
>TRBD2|TRBV27|.
ASSFGLAGAGELF
>.|TRBV28|.
ASSLGRSQETQY
>TRBD1|TRBV27|.
ASSGRSGQSPRETQY
>TRBD1|TRBV6-1|.
AIPGQEYGREQY
>.|TRBV11-2|.
ASSRHENTEAF
>TRBD2|TRBV7-6|.
ASSWGGGELF
>.|TRBV4-1|.
ASSQTRLPPIIYGYT
>.|TRBV2|.
ASSEWQKETQY
>.|TRBV6-1|.
ASSGGTSPVTGELF
>.|TRBV9|.
ASSVDARGTDTQY
>.|TRBV7-9|.
ASTGEISNSPLH
>.|TRBV6-5|.
ASSYTVLMNTEAF
>TRBD2|TRBV2|once
ASRLLAGGPGEQF
>TRBD1|TRBV6-6|.
ASSYWTGAEQY
>.|TRBV4-1|.
ASSHEGGQKTYEQY
>.|TRBV11-2|.
ASSLEGASGTDTQY
>TRBD1|TRBV5-6|.
ASSLRAGGEKLF
>.|TRBV18|.
ASSPRSGSGNTIY
>.|TRBV15|.
ATSRDPGFVSEAF
>TRBD1|TRBV27|few
ASTLSGTGGRNTEAF
>TRBD2|TRBV30|.
AWSLSGATGEQF
>.|TRBV30|.
AWTARRRSYEQY
>TRBD1|TRBV6-5|.
ASSYFKQGLHGYT
>TRBD2|TRBV27|.
ASSLKGVVGFEKTGGFYNEQF